The clone carrying this T cell receptor beta chain was counted once. What it binds is unknown. Constant-segment primers served in 5'RACE that generated TCR alpha and TCR beta cDNA libraries bearing sample barcodes and UMIs. TCRdb recomputed calls from the 5' RACE reads with MiXCR, one row per CDR3 protein. The profile covers about 210,000 distinct CDR3 sequences, with roughly 27% appearing a single time and about 10% taken by the ten largest. This specimen belongs to a study of T-cell memory formation after mild COVID-19. The germline CDR1 and CDR2 sequences are SGHTA and FQGNSA. Trimming removed 2 bases from V and 6 bases from J, with 7 bases in between. The CDR3 spans 13 residues. Study-wide findings and caveats: Whereas later expanders leaned CD4+, clones contracting day 15 to 85 showed a balanced CD4/CD8 makeup.

This TCR came from an adult woman who had mild COVID-19 (a few samples of this study predate the infection). Cell type and time point are not known. The sequencing input was PBMCs or a T cell subset sorted from them (not recorded which). The chain joins TRBV7-2 to TRBJ2-2; D call uncertain. CDR3 amino acids: CASSLKSAGELFF. The DNA of the CDR3 is TGTGCCAGCAGCTTAAAGAGCGCCGGGGAGCTGTTTTTT.